The 14 T cell receptor beta chains below all came from one sample that was sequenced in a study of cytomegalovirus exposure and HLA in healthy donors. The PCR ran on 60 Vbeta and 13 Jbeta primers. Data came from immunoSEQ multiplex PCR; TCRdb stores just in-frame clones and leaves some out. In the table there are roughly 130,000 clones, 70% to 75% of which are singletons. The sample was PBMCs. The receptor source for this set is a woman between 40 and 55 years old in good health and CMV-seronegative.

The chain combines TRBV4-1 with TRBJ1-4; D unresolved. The V end lost 6 bases, the J end lost 4 bases, and 9 bases lay between the germline ends. CDR1 MGHRA and CDR2 YSYEKL come from the germline V gene. The CDR3 extends over 13 amino acids. The CDR3 nucleotides are TGCGCCAGCAGGCGAAGCGTTAATGAAAAACTGTTTTTT. It codes for CASRRSVNEKLFF.

V gene TRBV7-2 combines with J gene TRBJ2-1; 10 positions match TRBD2. With 1 base clipped from V and 0 bases from J, the junction kept 9 bases outside the gene matches. The CDR3 extends over 19 amino acids. Germline CDR1 SGHTA, CDR2 FQGNSA. The CDR3 here is CASSLDSSGGRSSYNEQFF. The CDR3 DNA sequence: TGTGCCAGCAGCTTAGATTCTAGCGGGGGCCGTAGCTCCTACAATGAGCAGTTCTTC.

The chain combines TRBV7-3 with TRBJ1-1; D is ambiguous. V was cut by 5 bases and J by 1 base, with 20 bases left in between. The CDR3 has 17 amino acids. Germline V gene sequence: CDR1 SGHTA, CDR2 FQGTGA. Here the CDR3 DNA reads TGTGCCAGCAGCGGAGGTTTGAGTTGGCTGGCGAACACTGAAGCTTTCTTT. Amino acid sequence: CASSGGLSWLANTEAFF.

This clone was seen a handful of times. This CDR3 is CASSETGVDGYTF. The CDR3 nucleotides are TGTGCCAGCAGCGAGACAGGTGTAGATGGCTACACCTTC. J is TRBJ1-2 and V is TRBV2; tentative D call: TRBD1 (6 bases). Germline V gene sequence: CDR1 SNHLY, CDR2 FYNNEI. The CDR3 covers 13 residues. Trimming cost V 6 bases and J 6 bases, with 14 bases left between them.

The rearrangement links TRBV28 to TRBJ1-1, with 12 bases matching TRBD1. The CDR3 length is 16 residues. Looked up from germline, CDR1 is MDHEN and CDR2 is SYDVKM. V was pared by 6 bases and J by 10 bases, with 15 bases of the junction left unmatched. CDR3 residues: CASSPYGTGGRERAFF. CDR3 bases: TGTGCCAGCAGCCCCTACGGGACAGGGGGCAGAGAAAGAGCTTTCTTT.

The chain uses TRBV7-8 and TRBJ2-2, with D possibly being TRBD2 (5 bases). Trimming shortened V by 4 bases and J by 5 bases, and 11 bases separated the two germline ends. Germline V gene sequence: CDR1 SGHVS, CDR2 FQNEAQ. This CDR3 region has 14 residues. In DNA form, the CDR3 reads TGTGCCAGCAGCTCCTTCAGGAGGACCGGGGAGCTGTTTTTT. Protein: CASSSFRRTGELFF. Combining the CDR3 with reference TRBV7-8 and TRBJ2-2 gives the whole variable domain GAGVSQSPRYKVAKRGQDVALRCDPISGHVSLFWYQQALGQGPEFLTYFQNEAQLDKSGLPSDRFFAERPEGSVSTLKIQRTQQEDSAVYLCASSSFRRTGELFFGEGSRLTVL.

A note on this clone: The same CDR3 also results from other DNA sequences found in this sample. V gene TRBV29-1 combines with J gene TRBJ1-2, with 10 bases matching TRBD1. Per germline, CDR1 SQVTM and CDR2 ANQGSEA. The CDR3 contains 13 residues. Trimming removed 4 bases from V and 5 bases from J; junction bases left unmatched: 4. CDR3 DNA sequence: TGCAGCGTTGGGGACAGGGGCGGGTATGGCTACACCTTC. Translating gives CSVGDRGGYGYTF.

The chain employs TRBV15 and TRBJ2-3, with 9 positions matching TRBD2. CDR3 size: 17 residues. CDR1 is LNHNV and CDR2 is YYDKDF in the germline V gene (reference sequence). J lost 1 base, V lost 6 bases, and 11 bases had no gene match. In DNA, the CDR3 is TGTGCCACCAGAGACAGCACAGTAGCGGGGGGCACAGATACGCAGTATTTT. This codes for CATRDSTVAGGTDTQYF.

The V call is TRBV5-6, the J call TRBJ1-2; no clear D. Trimming pared 5 bases from V and 4 bases from J, leaving 12 bases between. The CDR3 is 13 amino acids. Germline CDR1 and CDR2: SGHDT and YYEEEE. CDR3 in DNA: TGTGCCAGCAGTCAATCAGAAGTCTATGGCTACACCTTC. This encodes CASSQSEVYGYTF.

This sequence joins TRBV7-8 and TRBJ1-5, with unresolved D. This CDR3 contains 17 residues. The V end lost 0 bases, the J end lost 4 bases, and 16 bases lay between the germline ends. Germline V gives CDR1 SGHVS, CDR2 FQNEAQ. The CDR3 sequence is CASSLAVSPAGNQPQHF. The CDR3 coding sequence is TGTGCCAGCAGCTTAGCCGTGTCCCCCGCGGGTAATCAGCCCCAGCATTTT.

The DNA of the CDR3 is TGTGCCAGTGGTACGAGACAGGTTAGCGGCTACACCTTC. Its translation: CASGTRQVSGYTF. The rearrangement uses TRBV19 and TRBJ1-2; perhaps TRBD1 as D (6 bases). Germline-derived CDR1 and CDR2 are LNHDA and SQIVND (reference sequence). V was clipped by 8 bases and J by 8 bases, with 18 bases between them. This CDR3 spans 13 amino acids. Full variable domain (rest looked up from reference TRBV19 and TRBJ1-2): DGGITQSPKYLFRKEGQNVTLSCEQNLNHDAMYWYRQDPGQGLRLIYYSQIVNDFQKGDIAEGYSVSREKKESFPLTVTSAQKNPTAFYLCASGTRQVSGYTFGSGTRLTVV.

The chain employs TRBV19 and TRBJ2-1; TRBD2 aligns across 12 bases. Germline assignment: CDR1 LNHDA and CDR2 SQIVND (reference sequence). Trimming removed 4 bases from V and 6 bases from J; junction bases left unmatched: 13. The CDR3 is 18 residues long. The CDR3 region has the DNA TGTGCCAGTAGTACTAGCGGGGGGGCCATCAGAAGGTCCAATGAGCAGTTCTTC. Translated, it gives CASSTSGGAIRRSNEQFF. The variable domain in full, with the rest retrieved from reference TRBV19 and TRBJ2-1, is DGGITQSPKYLFRKEGQNVTLSCEQNLNHDAMYWYRQDPGQGLRLIYYSQIVNDFQKGDIAEGYSVSREKKESFPLTVTSAQKNPTAFYLCASSTSGGAIRRSNEQFFGPGTRLTVL.

This chain joins TRBV15 and TRBJ2-5; TRBD1 aligns across 7 bases. Germline assignment: CDR1 LNHNV and CDR2 YYDKDF (reference sequence). V shed 1 base, J shed 7 bases, and the junction held 9 bases outside the gene matches. The CDR3 consists of 15 residues. The CDR3 is CATSRGRDSLGTQYF. CDR3 sequence (DNA): TGTGCCACCAGCAGAGGCCGGGACAGTCTTGGGACCCAGTACTTC.

The CDR3 DNA follows: TGTGCCAGCAGCTCTACAGGGGGATGGGATGAGCAGTTCTTC. Its translation is CASSSTGGWDEQFF. This chain links TRBV7-8 with TRBJ2-1; TRBD1 aligns across 8 bases. The germline gives CDR1 SGHVS, CDR2 FQNEAQ. This CDR3 region has 14 residues. With 4 bases clipped from V and 8 bases from J, the junction kept 7 bases outside the gene matches. Filled out from reference TRBV7-8 and TRBJ2-1, the complete variable domain reads GAGVSQSPRYKVAKRGQDVALRCDPISGHVSLFWYQQALGQGPEFLTYFQNEAQLDKSGLPSDRFFAERPEGSVSTLKIQRTQQEDSAVYLCASSSTGGWDEQFFGPGTRLTVL.